The rows below give T cell receptor beta chains drawn from one sample of a study of CD8+CD57+ T cells in acquired aplastic anemia. TCRdb itself ran the reads through MiXCR, one entry per CDR3 protein. The sample includes hundreds of thousands of distinct CDR3 sequences, about 80% seen only once; the top ten take 42%. Sequenced: sorted CD4+, CD8+, or CD8+CD57+ T cells (not recorded which) from PBMCs. All receptors come from a human donor with aplastic anemia. Both conserved end residues are part of each CDR3. The order of the fields is clone size, V gene, D gene, J gene, CDR3 protein, CDR3 DNA. A D gene is named only where the DNA matches it firmly. Clone sizes are given selectively: once, few, many, or a class where the clone is expanded.

clone size: -; V gene: TRBV7-9; D gene: -; J gene: TRBJ2-1; CDR3 protein: CASSLQGGARDNEQFF; CDR3 DNA: TGTGCCAGCAGCCTACAAGGGGGGGCCCGGGACAATGAGCAGTTCTTC
clone size: -; V gene: TRBV19; D gene: -; J gene: TRBJ2-2; CDR3 protein: CASSNGRVGELFF; CDR3 DNA: TGTGCCAGTAGCAATGGAAGGGTTGGGGAGCTGTTTTTT
clone size: -; V gene: TRBV9; D gene: TRBD2; J gene: TRBJ2-3; CDR3 protein: CASSKGLAGTDTYF; CDR3 DNA: TGTGCCAGCAGTAAAGGACTAGCGGGAACAGATACGTATTTT
clone size: -; V gene: TRBV7-8; D gene: -; J gene: TRBJ2-7; CDR3 protein: CASSLAAEPDPQQYF; CDR3 DNA: TGTGCCAGCAGCTTAGCGGCAGAGCCCGATCCCCAGCAGTACTTC
clone size: few; V gene: TRBV12-3/TRBV12-4; D gene: -; J gene: TRBJ2-7; CDR3 protein: CASSFGGYEQYF; CDR3 DNA: TGTGCCAGCAGTTTTGGAGGATACGAGCAGTACTTC
clone size: -; V gene: TRBV7-9; D gene: -; J gene: TRBJ2-3; CDR3 protein: CASSFERGPGTQEF; CDR3 DNA: TGTGCCAGCAGCTTTGAGAGAGGTCCCGGGACGCAGGAGTTT
clone size: -; V gene: TRBV7-9; D gene: -; J gene: TRBJ1-1; CDR3 protein: CASSLRQNTEAFF; CDR3 DNA: TGTGCCAGCAGCTTAAGACAGAACACTGAAGCTTTCTTT
clone size: -; V gene: TRBV7-9; D gene: -; J gene: TRBJ2-5; CDR3 protein: CAYEVTAYQETHYF; CDR3 DNA: TGTGCCTACGAGGTGACGGCGTACCAAGAGACCCACTACTTC
clone size: once; V gene: TRBV7-2; D gene: -; J gene: TRBJ2-5; CDR3 protein: CATSRVSTQETDYF; CDR3 DNA: TGTGCCACCAGCAGGGTCTCCACCCAAGAGACCGACTACTTC
clone size: -; V gene: TRBV7-9; D gene: -; J gene: TRBJ2-3; CDR3 protein: CASSFAGGSYEQYF; CDR3 DNA: -
clone size: large; V gene: TRBV7-9; D gene: TRBD1; J gene: TRBJ2-3; CDR3 protein: CASSPGTGDHTDTQYF; CDR3 DNA: TGTGCCAGCAGCCCCGGGACAGGGGATCACACAGATACGCAGTATTTT
clone size: -; V gene: TRBV7-2; D gene: TRBD2; J gene: TRBJ2-3; CDR3 protein: CASSFHRSGGNDEYF; CDR3 DNA: TGTGCCAGCAGCTTTCATAGAAGCGGGGGGAACGATGAGTATTTT
clone size: -; V gene: TRBV7-2; D gene: TRBD1; J gene: TRBJ2-3; CDR3 protein: CASSLAADGTALYF; CDR3 DNA: TGTGCCAGCAGCTTAGCGGCAGACGGGACAGCCCTTTATTTT
clone size: -; V gene: TRBV7-9; D gene: -; J gene: TRBJ2-7; CDR3 protein: CASSFDLTGYEQYF; CDR3 DNA: TGTGCCAGCAGCTTCGATCTGACTGGATACGAGCAGTACTTC
clone size: -; V gene: TRBV5-5; D gene: -; J gene: TRBJ1-6; CDR3 protein: CASSLEFYVSPLHF; CDR3 DNA: TGCGCCAGCAGCTTGGAATTCTACGTTTCACCCCTCCACTTT
clone size: -; V gene: TRBV7-9; D gene: -; J gene: TRBJ1-1; CDR3 protein: CASSLVPGELIDAFF; CDR3 DNA: TGTGCCAGCAGCTTAGTACCCGGGGAGCTGATTGATGCATTCTTT
clone size: -; V gene: TRBV24-1; D gene: TRBD1; J gene: TRBJ2-7; CDR3 protein: CATSDLTGVPEQYF; CDR3 DNA: TGTGCCACCAGTGATTTGACAGGGGTCCCCGAGCAGTACTTC
clone size: -; V gene: TRBV9; D gene: TRBD2; J gene: TRBJ2-1; CDR3 protein: CASSIASGRTSAEFF; CDR3 DNA: TGTGCCAGCAGCATTGCTAGCGGACGGACGTCCGCGGAGTTCTTC
clone size: -; V gene: TRBV7-9; D gene: -; J gene: TRBJ2-3; CDR3 protein: CASSLAAGADTENF; CDR3 DNA: TGTGCCAGCAGCTTAGCGGCAGGGGCCGATACAGAGAATTTT
clone size: -; V gene: TRBV7-7; D gene: -; J gene: TRBJ1-1; CDR3 protein: CASSLSAGREQFVFF; CDR3 DNA: TGTGCTAGCAGCTTATCAGCGGGGAGGGAACAGTTCGTTTTCTTT
clone size: -; V gene: TRBV19; D gene: -; J gene: TRBJ2-1; CDR3 protein: CASSMEWAGGNEQFF; CDR3 DNA: TGTGCCAGTAGTATGGAGTGGGCAGGGGGGAATGAGCAGTTCTTC
clone size: once; V gene: TRBV7-3; D gene: -; J gene: TRBJ2-5; CDR3 protein: CASSISGGQQTQYF; CDR3 DNA: TGTGCCAGCAGCATATCAGGCGGACAACAGACCCAGTACTTC
clone size: -; V gene: TRBV15; D gene: -; J gene: TRBJ1-6; CDR3 protein: CATSRDRGREFSPLHF; CDR3 DNA: TGTGCCACCAGCAGAGATCGCGGGAGGGAGTTTTCACCCCTCCACTTT
clone size: many; V gene: TRBV2; D gene: TRBD2; J gene: TRBJ2-4; CDR3 protein: CASSPTSGGLIQYF; CDR3 DNA: TGTGCCAGCAGTCCGACTAGCGGGGGGCTCATTCAGTACTTC
clone size: -; V gene: TRBV4-1; D gene: TRBD2; J gene: TRBJ2-3; CDR3 protein: CASSSLSGTSETSTDTQYF; CDR3 DNA: TGCGCCAGCAGCTCGCTATCCGGGACTAGCGAAACTAGCACAGATACGCAGTATTTT
clone size: -; V gene: TRBV7-3; D gene: -; J gene: TRBJ1-5; CDR3 protein: CASSLAGQPQHFGF; CDR3 DNA: -
clone size: -; V gene: TRBV7-2; D gene: -; J gene: TRBJ1-1; CDR3 protein: CASSKTLGTEAFF; CDR3 DNA: TGTGCCAGCAGCAAAACTCTGGGAACTGAAGCTTTCTTT
clone size: -; V gene: TRBV2; D gene: TRBD1; J gene: TRBJ2-7; CDR3 protein: CASSPREDRVYEQYF; CDR3 DNA: TGTGCCAGCAGCCCGAGGGAGGACAGGGTGTACGAGCAGTACTTC
clone size: -; V gene: TRBV7-7; D gene: -; J gene: TRBJ2-6; CDR3 protein: CASSVAGRYGATGLTF; CDR3 DNA: TGTGCTAGCAGCGTGGCGGGTAGATACGGGGCCACCGGGCTGACTTTC
clone size: -; V gene: TRBV7-9; D gene: TRBD2; J gene: TRBJ2-3; CDR3 protein: CASSLAGDGHVYYF; CDR3 DNA: TGTGCCAGCAGCTTGGCGGGGGACGGGCATGTGTATTACTTT
clone size: -; V gene: TRBV7-6; D gene: -; J gene: TRBJ2-7; CDR3 protein: CASSPSRPEEQYF; CDR3 DNA: TGTGCCAGCAGCCCAAGTCGGCCAGAAGAGCAGTACTTC